This T cell receptor beta chain was observed in a study of cytotoxic CD8 clonotypes in ibrutinib-treated CLL (dated by TCRdb to about 2021). With regard to the full study: The cohort included roughly 15 treatment-naive and some twelve relapsed/refractory patients; around 18 were IGHV unmutated. Responses were partial in around 25 patients and complete in 2; after median approximately 67 months follow-up, roughly 14 stayed in remission and about 12 progressed. Response samples were obtained after a median of around 11 months of treatment, with a range of about 6 to 36 months. On average, each sample had roughly 250,000 productive templates and more than 75,000 productive rearrangements. Longitudinal samples were available for about 30% of the 86 trial participants. Cryopreserved peripheral blood mononuclear cells were collected at three points: before therapy, at response, and at either sustained remission or disease progression. Every remission and progressive disease sample was obtained while ibrutinib was still being received by the patients. Points the paper makes about the study in general: Public clonotypes were rare and either shrank or stayed stable during treatment, and the rise in clonality at ibrutinib response reflected expansion of private clonotypes. Clonality rose at ibrutinib response, remained stable during sustained remission, and dropped back toward baseline at progression. Sustained-remission and progressing patients did not have matched sampling times, and lymph node repertoires were not examined. Baseline clonality exceeded that of age-matched healthy donors and correlated strongly with circulating CD8+ T-cell counts.

A MiSeq instrument was used for deep resolution sequencing, which targeted depths ranging from 1 in 1 million up to 1 in 200,000 T cells, with coverage averaging 10x for each clonotype. TCR beta libraries were generated with the immunoSEQ hsTCRB Kit. Under the source paper's analysis protocol: The data were analyzed with ImmunoSEQ Analyzer and ImmunoSEQ Data Assistant, and V, D and J gene assignments followed IMGT definitions. Clonality, which ranges from 0 to 1, was calculated by subtracting the normalized Shannon entropy of productive rearrangement frequencies from one. Only overrepresented clonotypes making up at least 0.05% of the repertoire of each patient were included in the public clonotype analysis. Repertoires from approximately 13 age-matched healthy donors in immuneACCESS were used as clonality controls. Not all clones reach the TCRdb copy of this immuneACCESS table, which keeps in-frame sequences only. Checked studies attribute under half of the gap to unresolved V genes and leave the rest unexplained. The DNA was the basis for D and trimming; V, J and clone size are from that table. A total of about 50,000 clones appear in this sample, around four fifths of them only once. The ten largest clones represent roughly 20% of the sample.

The time point label, as the study defines it: 20 to 25 months on ibrutinib. For TCR beta library preparation, roughly 2 micrograms of genomic DNA were extracted from the cryopreserved PBMCs. High-throughput TCR beta sequencing was performed on longitudinal blood samples from CLL patients receiving ibrutinib monotherapy. Patients were enrolled in a phase 2 open-label single-center ibrutinib monotherapy trial. At the junction V is shortened by 2 bases and J by 1 base, with 12 bases in between. Based on the germline V gene, the CDR1 and CDR2 sequences are MDHEN and SYDVKM. The CDR3 goes from the cysteine to the phenylalanine over 15 residues. Only the CDR3 part of the read is kept: 45 bases, read in frame from the first base. About this clone: This receptor's antigen is unknown. Nothing much larger sits one base from this clone, and base qualities are not available.

This receptor was identified in a human donor with chronic lymphocytic leukemia. Recombination joined TRBV28 with TRBJ2-7, with a weak D call of TRBD1 (7 bases match). The sequenced sample was PBMCs, obtained after 24 months of ibrutinib treatment. The DNA sequence is as follows: TGTGCCAGCAGTTTAGGTCCAGGGGGGTCCTACGAGCAGTACTTC. It translates to CASSLGPGGSYEQYF.